Below, 9 T cell receptor beta chains from the same sample are listed, as sequenced in a study of blood T cell repertoires in COVID-19. The repertoire was sequenced with immunoSEQ multiplex PCR; TCRdb's copy has only in-frame clones and lacks some. The table has 400,000 to 550,000 clones, around 89% seen once. The sequenced sample was peripheral blood. The receptors stem from a woman aged 30 to 39 with acute or convalescent COVID-19.

The chain uses TRBV7-3 and TRBJ2-7; D is ambiguous. Germline V gene sequence: CDR1 SGHTA, CDR2 FQGTGA. The CDR3 runs 13 residues. Trimming cost V 1 base and J 3 bases, with 7 bases left between them. The DNA of the CDR3 is TGTGCCAGCAGCTTAAGTCAGAACTACGAGCAGTACTTC. It is translated as CASSLSQNYEQYF.

The J gene is TRBJ2-5, the V gene TRBV5-1, with D maybe TRBD1 (8 bases). V was trimmed by 7 bases and J by 5 bases, leaving 21 bases between them. This CDR3 is 15 amino acids long. The germline gives CDR1 SGHRS, CDR2 YFSETQ. The CDR3 loop is CASGSTGGAKETQYF. CDR3 nucleotides: TGCGCCAGCGGATCAACAGGGGGGGCAAAGGAGACCCAGTACTTC. Together with reference TRBV5-1 and TRBJ2-5, the CDR3 gives the full variable domain: KAGVTQTPRYLIKTRGQQVTLSCSPISGHRSVSWYQQTPGQGLQFLFEYFSETQRNKGNFPGRFSGRQFSNSRSEMNVSTLELGDSALYLCASGSTGGAKETQYFGPGTRLLVL.

The genes are TRBV3-1 (or the pseudogene TRBV3-2) and TRBJ2-3, with 9 bases that match TRBD2. J was trimmed by 2 bases and V by 1 base; bases with no gene match: 7. Germline CDR1 is LGHDT and CDR2 is YNNKEL (reference sequence). The CDR3 runs 17 residues. The CDR3 nucleotides are TGTGCCAGCAGCCAAGTTGGTAGCGGGGGAATCACAGATACGCAGTATTTT. Its translation: CASSQVGSGGITDTQYF.

The rearrangement uses TRBV5-1 and TRBJ2-1; 7 nucleotides agree with TRBD2. The V and J ends lost 4 bases and 1 base, in that order; junction bases with no gene match: 8. CDR3 length: 16 amino acids. Germline V lookup: CDR1 SGHRS, CDR2 YFSETQ. The CDR3 nucleotides are TGCGCCAGCAGCAAACGGACGGGGGGATCCTACAATGAGCAGTTCTTC. Its protein product is CASSKRTGGSYNEQFF.

The chain joins TRBV14 to TRBJ2-5, with 11 bases aligning to TRBD2. The ends lost 2 bases at V and 5 bases at J; junction bases unmatched: 7. This CDR3 has 16 residues. In germline, CDR1 is SGHDN, CDR2 FVKESK. The CDR3 sequence is CASSQLTSGGGETQYF. The CDR3 DNA is TGTGCCAGCAGCCAACTTACTAGCGGGGGTGGGGAGACCCAGTACTTC.

The rearrangement links TRBV11-2 to TRBJ1-1; possible D gene TRBD1, 6 bases. This CDR3 contains 15 residues. V was shortened by 7 bases and J by 0 bases, with 15 bases between the two germline ends. Per the germline V gene, CDR1 is SGHAT and CDR2 is FQNNGV. The CDR3 here is CASTSTQGMNTEAFF. CDR3 sequence (DNA): TGTGCCAGCACTTCAACACAGGGAATGAACACTGAAGCTTTCTTT.

This rearrangement joins TRBV3-1 (or the pseudogene TRBV3-2) to TRBJ2-3; D is perhaps TRBD2 (7 bases). V dropped 3 bases and J dropped 5 bases, with 15 bases sitting between them. Germline V lookup: CDR1 LGHDT, CDR2 YNNKEL (reference sequence). The CDR3 has 15 residues. Here the CDR3 reads CASSQGGGRGDTQYF. CDR3 DNA sequence: TGTGCCAGCAGCCAGGGGGGGGGCCGTGGAGATACGCAGTATTTT.

As to this clone: This sample includes further DNA sequences coding for the same CDR3. The V and J genes are TRBV9 and TRBJ1-4; D not certain. CDR1 and CDR2 (germline): SGDLS, YYNGEE. CDR3 length: 13 amino acids. The germline V and J ends were trimmed by 2 bases and 8 bases, with 10 bases remaining between them. CDR3 sequence reads: CASSVGSSEKLFF. As DNA, the CDR3 is TGTGCCAGCAGCGTTGGTAGTTCGGAAAAACTGTTTTTT.

V and J are TRBV12-3 or TRBV12-4 and TRBJ1-2; possibly TRBD1 for D (6 bases). The CDR3 covers 12 residues. The germline V and J ends were trimmed by 6 bases and 8 bases, with 13 bases remaining between them. CDR3 DNA: TGTGCCAGCAGGGCGAGACAGGCCGGCTACACCTTC. Translation gives CASRARQAGYTF.